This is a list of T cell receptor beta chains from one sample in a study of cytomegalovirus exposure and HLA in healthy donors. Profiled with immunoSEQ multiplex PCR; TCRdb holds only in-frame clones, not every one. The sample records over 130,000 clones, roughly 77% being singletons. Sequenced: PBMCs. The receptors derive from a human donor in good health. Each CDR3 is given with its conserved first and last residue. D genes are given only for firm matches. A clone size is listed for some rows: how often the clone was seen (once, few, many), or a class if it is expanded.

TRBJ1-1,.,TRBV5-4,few,CASSKGGNTEAFF,TGTGCCAGCAGTAAAGGGGGGAACACTGAAGCTTTCTTT
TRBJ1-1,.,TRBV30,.,CAHDVGGEAFF,TGTGCTCACGACGTCGGCGGTGAAGCTTTCTTT
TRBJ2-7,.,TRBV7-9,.,CASSLTGGRGHEQYF,TGTGCCAGCAGCTTAACCGGTGGCAGGGGCCACGAGCAGTACTTC
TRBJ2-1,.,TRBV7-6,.,CASSHLDTGGVNEQFF,TGTGCCAGCAGCCATCTGGACACCGGCGGTGTTAATGAGCAGTTCTTC
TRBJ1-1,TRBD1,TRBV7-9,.,CASSFPGQGDTEAFF,TGTGCCAGCAGCTTCCCGGGACAGGGGGACACTGAAGCTTTCTTT
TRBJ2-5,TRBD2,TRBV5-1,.,CASSPLSGRNQETQYF,TGCGCCAGCAGTCCGCTTAGCGGGAGGAATCAAGAGACCCAGTACTTC
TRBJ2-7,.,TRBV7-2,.,CASSLGSTYEQYF,TGTGCCAGCAGCTTAGGTTCAACCTACGAGCAGTACTTC
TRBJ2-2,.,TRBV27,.,CASKQGLTSTGELFF,TGTGCCAGCAAACAGGGACTAACAAGCACCGGGGAGCTGTTTTTT
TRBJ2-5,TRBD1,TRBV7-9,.,CASSYPTGRQETQYF,TGTGCCAGCAGCTACCCGACAGGGCGGCAAGAGACCCAGTACTTC
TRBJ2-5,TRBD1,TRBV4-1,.,CASSKGQGRETQYF,TGCGCCAGCAGCAAAGGACAGGGAAGGGAGACCCAGTACTTC
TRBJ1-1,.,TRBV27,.,CASSFVGGFAFF,TGTGCCAGCAGTTTCGTGGGGGGTTTTGCTTTCTTT
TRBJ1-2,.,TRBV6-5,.,CASSYSDNHYGYTF,TGTGCCAGCAGTTACTCTGACAACCACTATGGCTACACCTTC
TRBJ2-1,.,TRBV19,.,CASSHPSTPPTVF,TGTGCCAGTAGCCACCCGTCGACACCCCCGACGGTCTTC
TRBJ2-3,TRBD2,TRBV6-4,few,CASSGTSGADTQYF,TGTGCCAGCAGTGGGACTAGCGGGGCAGATACGCAGTATTTT
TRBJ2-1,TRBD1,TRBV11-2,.,CASNRDRGNEQFF,TGTGCCTCTAACCGGGACAGGGGCAATGAGCAGTTCTTC
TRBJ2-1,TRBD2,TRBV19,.,CASSTLTSAFNEQFF,TGTGCCAGTAGTACCCTGACTAGCGCCTTCAATGAGCAGTTCTTC
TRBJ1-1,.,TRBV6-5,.,CASSYRTGDTEAFF,TGTGCCAGCAGTTACAGAACAGGAGACACTGAAGCTTTCTTT
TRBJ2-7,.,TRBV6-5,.,CASSPARGSYEQYF,TGTGCCAGCAGTCCGGCTAGGGGCTCCTACGAGCAGTACTTC
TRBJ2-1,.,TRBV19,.,CASRATGVEWGQFF,TGTGCCAGTAGGGCGACAGGCGTAGAGTGGGGACAGTTCTTC
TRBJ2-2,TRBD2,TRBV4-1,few,CASSQDLAGGYTGELFF,TGCGCCAGCAGCCAAGATCTAGCGGGGGGCTACACCGGGGAGCTGTTTTTT
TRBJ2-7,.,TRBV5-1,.,CASSFTRDSYEQYF,TGCGCCAGCAGCTTCACACGGGACTCCTACGAGCAGTACTTC
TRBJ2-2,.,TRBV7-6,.,CASSSVPRGTGELFF,TGTGCCAGCAGCTCGGTCCCCCGGGGGACCGGGGAGCTGTTTTTT
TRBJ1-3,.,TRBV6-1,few,CASRDPGGYTIYF,TGTGCCAGCAGAGACCCGGGGGGCTACACCATATATTTT
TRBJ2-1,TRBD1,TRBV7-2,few,CASSPRTGLTYNEQFF,TGTGCCAGCAGCCCCAGGACAGGGCTTACCTACAATGAGCAGTTCTTC
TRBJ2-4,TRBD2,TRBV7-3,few,CASSSVLREAIF,TGTGCCAGCAGCTCAGTCCTCCGGGAGGCGATCTTC
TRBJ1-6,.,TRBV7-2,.,CASSLVVRETRRRSPLHF,TGTGCCAGCAGCTTAGTGGTCAGGGAAACGAGGCGCCGATCACCCCTCCACTTT
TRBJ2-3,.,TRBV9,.,CASSDKDRYISDTQYF,TGTGCCAGCAGTGACAAAGACAGATACATTTCAGATACGCAGTATTTT
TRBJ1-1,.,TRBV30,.,CAWSGRSGGSEAFF,TGTGCCTGGAGTGGGAGATCGGGGGGCTCTGAAGCTTTCTTT
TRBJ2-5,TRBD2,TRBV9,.,CASSTAFGGGETQYF,TGTGCCAGCAGCACGGCGTTTGGGGGGGGAGAGACCCAGTACTTC
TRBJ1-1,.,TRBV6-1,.,CASSEWGGTEAFF,TGTGCCAGCAGTGAATGGGGGGGGACTGAAGCTTTCTTT
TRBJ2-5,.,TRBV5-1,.,CASSLVGSRLGGQYF,TGCGCCAGCAGCTTGGTCGGCAGCCGGCTAGGGGGCCAGTACTTC
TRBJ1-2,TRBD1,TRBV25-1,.,CASSPQGASLHGYTF,TGTGCCAGCAGCCCACAGGGGGCGAGCCTCCATGGCTACACCTTC
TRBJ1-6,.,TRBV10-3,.,CAMKIDGGNSPLHF,TGTGCCATGAAAATAGACGGGGGGAATTCACCCCTCCACTTT
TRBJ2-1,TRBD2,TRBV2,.,CATPSGLAGNNEQFF,TGTGCCACCCCCTCGGGACTAGCGGGGAACAATGAGCAGTTCTTC
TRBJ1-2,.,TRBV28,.,CASSLLRTVSGYTF,TGTGCCAGCAGTTTATTGAGGACAGTAAGTGGCTACACCTTC
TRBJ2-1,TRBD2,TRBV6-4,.,CASSAASGRAYNEQFF,TGTGCCAGCAGTGCCGCTAGCGGGAGGGCCTACAATGAGCAGTTCTTC
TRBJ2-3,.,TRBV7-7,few,CASSPTSGYTDTQYF,TGTGCCAGCAGCCCCACCAGCGGGTACACAGATACGCAGTATTTT
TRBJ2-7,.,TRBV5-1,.,CASRPASASSYEQYF,TGCGCCAGCAGACCGGCTAGCGCCAGCTCCTACGAGCAGTACTTC
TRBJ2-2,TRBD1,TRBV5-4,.,CASRRDRPGSGELFF,TGTGCCAGCAGGCGGGACAGGCCCGGGTCCGGGGAGCTGTTTTTT
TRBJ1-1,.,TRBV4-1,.,CASSRIQGEAEAFF,TGCGCCAGCAGCCGAATTCAGGGTGAGGCTGAAGCTTTCTTT
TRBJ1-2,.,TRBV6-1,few,CASSEAVPRGGGYTF,TGTGCCAGCAGTGAAGCAGTCCCGAGAGGAGGAGGCTACACCTTC
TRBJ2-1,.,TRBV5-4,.,CASSLDWGGNNEQFF,TGTGCCAGCAGCTTGGACTGGGGGGGCAACAATGAGCAGTTCTTC
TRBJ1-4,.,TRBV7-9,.,CASSLRVGGEKLFF,TGTGCCAGCAGCCTCAGGGTCGGTGGTGAAAAACTGTTTTTT
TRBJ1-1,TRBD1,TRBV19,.,CASSRQGAFGSTEAFF,TGTGCCAGTAGTAGGCAGGGGGCTTTTGGAAGCACTGAAGCTTTCTTT
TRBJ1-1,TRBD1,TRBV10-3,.,CAIKVGTGSNTEAFF,TGTGCCATCAAGGTTGGGACAGGGTCGAACACTGAAGCTTTCTTT
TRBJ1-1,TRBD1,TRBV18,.,CASSPGTGTSNTEAFF,TGTGCCAGCTCTCCCGGGACAGGTACTTCGAACACTGAAGCTTTCTTT
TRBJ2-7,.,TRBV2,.,CASSEWAAYYEQYF,TGTGCCAGCAGTGAATGGGCAGCCTACTACGAGCAGTACTTC
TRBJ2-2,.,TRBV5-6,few,CASSSQGVRTGELFF,TGTGCCAGCAGCTCACAGGGCGTCAGGACCGGGGAGCTGTTTTTT
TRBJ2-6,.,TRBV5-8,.,CASSVTVSPSGANVLTF,TGTGCCAGCAGCGTGACAGTCTCCCCCTCTGGGGCCAACGTCCTGACTTTC
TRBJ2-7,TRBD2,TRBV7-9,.,CASSLGLASYEQYF,TGTGCCAGCAGCTTAGGACTAGCCTCCTACGAGCAGTACTTC
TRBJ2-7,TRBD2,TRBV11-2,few,CASSVMLAGVHEQYF,TGTGCCAGCAGCGTAATGCTAGCGGGAGTGCACGAGCAGTACTTC
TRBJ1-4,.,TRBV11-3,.,CASSLVLGGRTNEKLFF,TGTGCCAGCAGCTTAGTATTGGGGGGAAGAACTAATGAAAAACTGTTTTTT
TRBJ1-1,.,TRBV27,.,CASSLSGTGGGTEAFF,TGTGCCAGCAGTTTATCCGGGACGGGGGGGGGCACTGAAGCTTTCTTT
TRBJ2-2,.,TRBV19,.,CASSIWLNTGELFF,TGTGCCAGTAGTATCTGGCTGAACACCGGGGAGCTGTTTTTT
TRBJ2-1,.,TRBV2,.,CASSETTYNEQFF,TGTGCCAGCAGTGAAACTACCTACAATGAGCAGTTCTTC
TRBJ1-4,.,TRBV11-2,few,CASGGAVATNEKLFF,TGTGCCAGCGGCGGGGCCGTAGCAACTAATGAAAAACTGTTTTTT
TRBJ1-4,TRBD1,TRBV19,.,CASSITNSGGSNEKLFF,TGTGCCAGTAGTATAACCAACTCAGGGGGCTCTAATGAAAAACTGTTTTTT
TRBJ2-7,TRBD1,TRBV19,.,CASSRGTGGLYEQYF,TGTGCCAGTAGTCGTGGGACAGGGGGTCTCTACGAGCAGTACTTC
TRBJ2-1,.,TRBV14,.,CASSHEGRARGMREQFF,TGTGCCAGCAGCCACGAAGGGAGAGCTCGAGGCATGCGGGAGCAGTTCTTC
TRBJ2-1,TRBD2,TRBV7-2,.,CASSLNGGAGDEQFF,TGTGCCAGCAGCTTAAACGGGGGGGCCGGGGATGAGCAGTTCTTC